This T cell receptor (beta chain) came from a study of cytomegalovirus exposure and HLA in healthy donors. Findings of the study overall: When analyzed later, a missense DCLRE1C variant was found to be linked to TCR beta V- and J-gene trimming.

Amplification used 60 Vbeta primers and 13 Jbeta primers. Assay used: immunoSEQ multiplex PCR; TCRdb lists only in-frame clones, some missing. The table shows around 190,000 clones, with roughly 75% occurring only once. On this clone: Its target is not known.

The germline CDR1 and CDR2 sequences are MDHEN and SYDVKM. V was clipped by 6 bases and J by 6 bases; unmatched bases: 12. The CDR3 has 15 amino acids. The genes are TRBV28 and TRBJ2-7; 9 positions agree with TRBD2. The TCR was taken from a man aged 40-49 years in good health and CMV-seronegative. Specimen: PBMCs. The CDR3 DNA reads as TGTGCCAGCAGGCCACCTCACGCGGGAGGGGCCGAGCAGTACTTC. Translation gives CASRPPHAGGAEQYF.